This T cell receptor beta chain is drawn from a study of T cells in localized non-small cell lung cancer. Here immunoSEQ multiplex PCR was the method, and the copy in TCRdb shows in-frame clones only, minus some. Here the sample spans around 79,000 clones, less than 85% being singletons. This CDR3 has 14 amino acids. CDR1 is MNHEY, CDR2 SMNVEV, per germline (reference sequence). Trimming left V 2 bases short and J 6 bases short, with 11 bases between. Material: PBMCs, obtained before any cancer treatment. This TCR was sampled from a man aged 40 to 70 with stage II squamous cell lung carcinoma. The chain is built from TRBV27 and TRBJ1-5, with D unresolved. CDR3 loop: CASSLRAMGQPQHF. The CDR3 DNA sequence: TGTGCCAGCAGTTTAAGGGCTATGGGTCAGCCCCAGCATTTT.